Sequencing of this T cell receptor (beta chain) was carried out in a study of cytomegalovirus exposure and HLA in healthy donors. About the research overall: The same platform used for the roughly 610 first-cohort repertoires was also used for the 120 validation repertoires, as a later analysis reported.

Concerning this clone itself: What it binds is unknown.

In germline, CDR1 is SGDLS, CDR2 YYNGEE. The CDR3 is 15 residues long. Trimming cost V 3 bases and J 4 bases; bases outside gene matches: 4. Sequencing used immunoSEQ multiplex PCR; TCRdb keeps in-frame clones, though not all of them. This sample carries 71,000 or so clones, 94% of them seen once, and the ten largest clones take over 0.8%. Study-level points and caveats: The listing of roughly 160 TCR beta chains classed them as cytomegalovirus-associated. The finding came from a later analysis; first-cohort TCR clusters tended to co-occur in the roughly 120 validation repertoires. In vitro checks showed that three CMV-associated chains really do target CMV antigens.

Sample: PBMCs. The chain recombines TRBV9 with TRBJ2-7; TRBD2 aligns across 13 bases. The TCR originated in a woman aged 18-29 years in good health and CMV-seronegative. CDR3 DNA: TGTGCCAGCAGCGAAGGACTAGCGGGGGATTACGAGCAGTACTTC. Its protein is CASSEGLAGDYEQYF.